The 29 T cell receptor beta chains below all came from one sample that was sequenced in a study of T cells in Graves' hyperthyroidism and ophthalmopathy. It was RNA transcripts that yielded the amplified TCR beta CDR3 regions. HTBI primers drove first-round RT-PCR of the TCR CDR3. TCRdb used MiXCR to reprocess the multiplex PCR reads, holding one entry per CDR3 protein. The sample contains roughly 740,000 distinct CDR3 sequences, about 15% of which appear only once. The specimen sequenced was blood. These receptors were taken from a young man with Graves' hyperthyroidism.

This clonotype was observed many times. The chain links TRBV28 to TRBJ1-6; no definite D call. Between the trimmed V and J ends, which lost 6 bases and 6 bases, there was a span of 6 bases. CDR1 is MDHEN and CDR2 is SYDVKM in the germline V gene. The CDR3 runs to 12 residues. CDR3 residues: CASRPVNSPLHF. For the CDR3, the DNA is TGTGCCAGCAGGCCAGTTAATTCACCCCTCCACTTT.

The rearrangement joins TRBV7-3 to TRBJ2-7; 7 nucleotides agree with TRBD2. There are 15 residues in the CDR3. Per the germline V gene, CDR1 is SGHTA and CDR2 is FQGTGA. The trim removed 2 bases at V and 5 bases at J, leaving 9 bases unmatched. CDR3: CASSLGSGASHEQYF. CDR3 coding DNA: TGTGCCAGCAGCTTAGGGAGCGGGGCTTCCCACGAGCAGTACTTC. The full variable domain, completed using reference TRBV7-3 and TRBJ2-7, is GAGVSQTPSNKVTEKGKYVELRCDPISGHTALYWYRQSLGQGPEFLIYFQGTGAADDSGLPNDRFFAVRPEGSVSTLKIQRTERGDSAVYLCASSLGSGASHEQYFGPGTRLTVT.

The gene calls are TRBV11-3 and TRBJ2-7; the match to TRBD1 covers 10 bases. V dropped 5 bases and J dropped 4; count of bases not matched to a gene: 8. In germline, CDR1 is SGHNT, CDR2 YENEEA. The length of the CDR3 is 15 residues. The CDR3 loop reads CASSQPGQGQYEQYF. CDR3 sequence (DNA): TGTGCCAGCAGCCAACCGGGACAGGGGCAATACGAGCAGTACTTC.

This clonotype was found many times. The chain has TRBV7-9 and TRBJ2-5, with a tentative D call TRBD2 (6 bases). The CDR3 has 15 amino acids. Germline V CDR1 and CDR2: SEHNR, FQNEAQ (reference sequence). Trimming removed 0 bases from V and 3 bases from J, with 11 bases in between. This CDR3 is CASSLATGGEETQYF. CDR3 in DNA: TGTGCCAGCAGCTTAGCTACAGGCGGGGAAGAGACCCAGTACTTC.

V and J are TRBV9 and TRBJ2-3; TRBD1 matches at 8 bases. Germline V gives CDR1 SGDLS, CDR2 YYNGEE. Trimming cost V 0 bases and J 4 bases; bases outside gene matches: 7. This CDR3 contains 16 residues. CDR3 residues: CASSVVGTGVADTQYF. DNA of the CDR3: TGTGCCAGCAGCGTAGTGGGGACAGGTGTCGCAGATACGCAGTATTTT. Combining the CDR3 with reference TRBV9 and TRBJ2-3 gives the whole variable domain DSGVTQTPKHLITATGQRVTLRCSPRSGDLSVYWYQQSLDQGLQFLIQYYNGEERAKGNILERFSAQQFPDLHSELNLSSLELGDSALYFCASSVVGTGVADTQYFGPGTRLTVL.

Only a few counts were recorded for this clonotype. The chain recombines TRBV5-1 with TRBJ2-7; 9 bases align to TRBD2. CDR1 SGHRS and CDR2 YFSETQ come from the germline V gene. The CDR3 spans 13 residues. V was clipped by 7 bases and J by 2 bases; unmatched bases: 4. CDR3 bases: TGCGCCAGCTCCATAGCGGGGGCCTACGAGCAGTACTTC. This codes for CASSIAGAYEQYF.

The chain recombines TRBV9 with TRBJ2-1; D is perhaps TRBD2 (5 bases). Trimming removed 3 bases from V and 1 base from J, with 14 bases in between. The germline V gene encodes CDR1 SGDLS and CDR2 YYNGEE. This CDR3 comprises 16 residues. In DNA form, the CDR3 reads TGTGCCAGCAGCGCCCATCTAGCAGCTTCCTACAATGAGCAGTTCTTC. Translated, it gives CASSAHLAASYNEQFF.

The V and J genes are TRBV9 and TRBJ1-2; D gene uncertain. The length of the CDR3 is 15 residues. Between the trimmed V and J ends, which lost 0 bases and 6 bases, there was a span of 15 bases. Germline assignment: CDR1 SGDLS and CDR2 YYNGEE. This chain's CDR3 is CASSVDPGRFDGYTF. CDR3 nucleotide sequence: TGTGCCAGCAGCGTAGATCCAGGAAGGTTTGATGGCTACACCTTC.

The chain uses TRBV5-8 and TRBJ1-1; D is perhaps TRBD1 (6 bases). Trimming stripped 1 base from V and 4 bases from J, with 17 bases between. The length of the CDR3 is 16 residues. Germline loops: CDR1 SGHTS, CDR2 YDEGEE. The CDR3 bases are TGTGCCAGCAGCTTGTTCCCAAGGGGGTCGGCCACTGAAGCTTTCTTT. Residues: CASSLFPRGSATEAFF.

The table lists this clonotype with many counts. The V and J genes are TRBV18 and TRBJ2-7; the match to TRBD2 covers 8 bases. J was trimmed by 1 base and V by 3 bases; bases with no gene match: 5. This CDR3 has 15 residues. CDR1 KGHSH and CDR2 LQKENI come from the germline V gene. CDR3: CASSPASGPSYEQYF. CDR3 DNA sequence: TGTGCCAGCTCACCGGCTAGCGGGCCTTCCTACGAGCAGTACTTC.

This clonotype occurred many times. The rearrangement uses TRBV11-2 and TRBJ2-1, with D possibly being TRBD2 (6 bases). Trimming stripped 7 bases from V and 0 bases from J, with 10 bases between. The CDR3 totals 14 residues. Germline CDR1 is SGHAT and CDR2 is FQNNGV. The CDR3 DNA reads as TGTGCCAGCAAGCGGGCGAGCTCCTACAATGAGCAGTTCTTC. Translating it yields CASKRASSYNEQFF. Full variable domain (rest looked up from reference TRBV11-2 and TRBJ2-1): EAGVAQSPRYKIIEKRQSVAFWCNPISGHATLYWYQQILGQGPKLLIQFQNNGVVDDSQLPKDRFSAERLKGVDSTLKIQPAKLEDSAVYLCASKRASSYNEQFFGPGTRLTVL.

For the CDR3, the DNA is TGCGCCAGCAGCCCCGGAGGGACAGGGCGGAGAACTGAAGCTTTCTTT. Its protein product is CASSPGGTGRRTEAFF. The chain employs TRBV4-3 and TRBJ1-1; 9 nucleotides align to TRBD1. Germline CDR1 LGHNA, CDR2 YSLEER. Trimming took 4 bases from V and 5 from J; bases not matched to a gene: 11. The CDR3 loop spans 16 amino acids.

This clonotype was counted many times. J is TRBJ2-1 and V is TRBV7-9; D is perhaps TRBD1 or TRBD2 (6 bases each). Trimming removed 1 base at V and 9 bases at J, with 13 bases between. Germline assignment: CDR1 SEHNR and CDR2 FQNEAQ (reference sequence). The CDR3 has 14 residues. The CDR3 sequence is CASSLGGAGGEQFF. The DNA of the CDR3 is TGTGCCAGCAGCTTAGGGGGGGCCGGGGGTGAGCAGTTCTTC.

This clonotype was picked up many times. The chain carries TRBV7-2 and TRBJ2-7; D ambiguous. V lost 5 bases and J 3 bases, leaving 11 bases between the germline ends. Germline CDR1 reads SGHTA; CDR2 reads FQGNSA. This CDR3 spans 13 amino acids. In DNA, the CDR3 is TGTGCCAGCAGCCTTGAACCCCGCTACGAGCAGTACTTC. This translates into CASSLEPRYEQYF.

This clonotype was recorded a few times. This chain connects TRBV28 to TRBJ2-4; D may be TRBD2 (6 bases). Trimming removed 7 bases from V and 2 bases from J, with 12 bases in between. Per the germline V gene, CDR1 is MDHEN and CDR2 is SYDVKM. CDR3 length: 14 residues. CDR3 in amino acids: CASTEGGSKNIQYF. For the CDR3, the DNA is TGTGCCAGCACGGAAGGAGGGTCCAAAAACATTCAGTACTTC.

The J gene is TRBJ2-4, the V gene TRBV6-6; 7 bases agree with TRBD1. The CDR3 extends over 17 amino acids. Per the germline V gene, CDR1 is MNHNY and CDR2 is SVGAGI (reference sequence). With 0 bases clipped from V and 9 bases from J, the junction kept 14 bases outside the gene matches. CDR3 nucleotide sequence: TGTGCCAGCAGTTACTCAGGACAGGTGGGGGAGTGGGGCATTCAGTACTTC. Amino acid sequence: CASSYSGQVGEWGIQYF.

This clonotype was recorded a few times. V gene TRBV20-1 combines with J gene TRBJ2-7; 11 bases fit TRBD2. The CDR3 spans 15 residues. Germline V gene sequence: CDR1 DFQATT, CDR2 SNEGSKA (reference sequence). V shed 4 bases and J 5 bases; nucleotides not matched to a gene: 10. The CDR3 DNA is TGCAGTGCTACCGGGACTAGCGGCGTAAAACACGAGCAGTACTTC. Amino acid sequence: CSATGTSGVKHEQYF.

This clonotype was seen many times. In DNA form, the CDR3 reads TGTGCCAGCGAGACAGGGGGCGGTGAAAAACTGTTTTTT. As protein: CASETGGGEKLFF. The chain links TRBV28 to TRBJ1-4; 10 bases match TRBD1. V lost 8 bases and J lost 7; bases outside the gene matches: 4. There are 13 residues in the CDR3. In germline, CDR1 is MDHEN, CDR2 SYDVKM.

This clonotype was counted at least ten times. The chain links TRBV30 to TRBJ1-5, with 9 bases fitting TRBD1. CDR1 and CDR2 from the germline V gene are GTSNPN and SVGIG (reference sequence). The CDR3 sequence is 17 residues long. Trimming cost V 1 base and J 1 base; bases outside gene matches: 8. CDR3 nucleotide sequence: TGTGCCTGGAGTGGGCGAATGGACAGGGGAAGCAATCAGCCCCAGCATTTT. It is translated as CAWSGRMDRGSNQPQHF.

This clonotype was counted many times. The genes are TRBV6-1 and TRBJ2-4, with TRBD2 matching 13 bases. Germline CDR1 reads MNHNS; CDR2 reads SASEGT. CDR3 size: 17 residues. With 5 bases clipped from V and 7 bases from J, the junction kept 11 bases outside the gene matches. The CDR3 spells CASSPRGLAGSHNIQYF. The CDR3 DNA is TGTGCCAGCAGTCCCCGGGGACTAGCGGGGAGCCACAACATTCAGTACTTC.

This clonotype was seen more than once but under ten times. The chain combines TRBV24-1 with TRBJ2-3, with 7 nucleotides matching TRBD2. V shed 1 base, J shed 4 bases, and the junction held 4 bases outside the gene matches. CDR1 is KGHDR and CDR2 is SFDVKD in the germline V gene. The CDR3 covers 15 residues. CDR3 residues: CATSDLNREADTQYF. CDR3 bases: TGTGCCACCAGTGATTTAAATCGGGAGGCAGATACGCAGTATTTT.

This clonotype was counted ten times or more. CDR3 protein: CSARDRGRGRYNEQFF. The CDR3 DNA is TGCAGTGCTAGAGATCGGGGCAGGGGGCGGTACAATGAGCAGTTCTTC. The V gene is TRBV20-1, the J gene TRBJ2-1; 8 bases fit TRBD1. Unmatched junction bases numbered 8, after V lost 0 bases and J lost 4 bases. CDR1 and CDR2 from the germline V gene are DFQATT and SNEGSKA (reference sequence). The CDR3 length is 16 residues.

Turning to this clonotype: A read error may account for a junction end that differs from germline. The chain links TRBV10-3 to TRBJ1-2; D ambiguous. Germline loops: CDR1 ENHRY, CDR2 SYGVKD. CDR3 length: 13 residues. The CDR3 DNA sequence: TGTGCCATCAGTGTGGGGAATAGCTATGGCTGCACCTTC. Protein: CAISVGNSYGCTF.

This chain uses TRBV14 with TRBJ2-3; the D is unclear. The CDR3 contains 17 residues. In germline, CDR1 is SGHDN, CDR2 FVKESK. The V gene lost 1 base and the J gene lost 6 bases, with 20 bases spanning the gap. Written as DNA, the CDR3 is TGTGCCAGCAGCCAAGTTCGAACCCTGACCTCGCGGGATACGCAGTATTTT. This translates into CASSQVRTLTSRDTQYF.

This clonotype was seen ten or more times. The chain recombines TRBV19 with TRBJ1-1; D gene ambiguous. V was cut by 5 bases and J by 5 bases, with 18 bases left in between. Germline V gene sequence: CDR1 LNHDA, CDR2 SQIVND (reference sequence). The CDR3 sequence is 15 residues long. Written as DNA, the CDR3 is TGTGCCAGTAGTCCCGCGGATGTCGGGTGGACTGAAGCTTTCTTT. Protein sequence: CASSPADVGWTEAFF.

The rearrangement joins TRBV12-3 or TRBV12-4 to TRBJ2-5; 10 bases align to TRBD2. This CDR3 contains 16 residues. With 6 bases clipped from V and 2 bases from J, the junction kept 9 bases outside the gene matches. CDR3 nucleotide sequence: TGTGCCAGCAGGGAGGGGGGACTAGCGCGTCAAGAGACCCAGTACTTC. Its protein product is CASREGGLARQETQYF.

The chain recombines TRBV29-1 with TRBJ2-5; TRBD2 matches 7 bases. Losses at the gene ends were 4 bases for V and 5 bases for J; bases not matched to a gene: 13. This CDR3 has 15 amino acids. CDR1 is SQVTM, CDR2 ANQGSEA, per germline. DNA of the CDR3: TGCAGCGTTGGTGGGGGGGAAGGGGCTGTCGAGACCCAGTACTTC. As protein: CSVGGGEGAVETQYF.

This clonotype has only one observation. This clone may be a read error of a much larger clone one base away. The CDR3 end shows no conserved phenylalanine or tryptophan, and so a read error is likely. As DNA, the CDR3 is TGTGCCAGCAGTGAAAGGACGACAGGGAGGGACGAGCAGTACCTC. Amino acid sequence: CASSERTTGRDEQYL. The rearrangement links TRBV2 to TRBJ2-7; D is possibly TRBD1 or TRBD2 (7 bases each). Trimming took off 2 bases at V and 5 bases at J, with 16 bases between the two ends. The CDR3 sequence is 15 residues long. Per the germline V gene, CDR1 is SNHLY and CDR2 is FYNNEI.

This clonotype was seen at least ten times. V gene TRBV20-1 combines with J gene TRBJ2-7, with 8 bases matching TRBD2. CDR3 size: 14 residues. The trim removed 6 bases at V and 0 bases at J, leaving 7 bases unmatched. The germline gives CDR1 DFQATT, CDR2 SNEGSKA (reference sequence). The CDR3 sequence is CSAQGGRSSYEQYF. The DNA for the CDR3 is TGCAGTGCCCAGGGCGGGAGGAGCTCCTACGAGCAGTACTTC.